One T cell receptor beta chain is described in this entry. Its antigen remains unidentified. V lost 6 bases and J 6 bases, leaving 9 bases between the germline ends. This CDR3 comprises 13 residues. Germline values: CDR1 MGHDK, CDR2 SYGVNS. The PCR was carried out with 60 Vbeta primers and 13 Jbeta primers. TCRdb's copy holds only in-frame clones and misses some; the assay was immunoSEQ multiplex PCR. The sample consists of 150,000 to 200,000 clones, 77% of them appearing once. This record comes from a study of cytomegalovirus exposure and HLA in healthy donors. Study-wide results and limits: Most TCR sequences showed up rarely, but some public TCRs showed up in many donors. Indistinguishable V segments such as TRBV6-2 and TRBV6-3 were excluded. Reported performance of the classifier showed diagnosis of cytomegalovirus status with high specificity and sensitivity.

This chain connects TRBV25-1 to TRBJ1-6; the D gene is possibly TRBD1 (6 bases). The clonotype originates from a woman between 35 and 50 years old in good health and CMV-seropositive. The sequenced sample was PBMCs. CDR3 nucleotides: TGTGCCAGCAGATGGACAGCTAATTCACCCCTCCACTTT. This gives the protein CASRWTANSPLHF.